Sequencing of this TCR beta chain was carried out in a study of Ad26.COV2.S vaccination and SARS-CoV-2 variants. Study information: Of the COV1001 trial arms, the Ad26.COV2.S arm included the donor. Recipients of Ad26.COV2.S got it intramuscularly, once or twice 56 days apart.

In the case of this clone: Its antigen is not known.

Germline values: CDR1 KGHDR, CDR2 SFDVKD. Trimming removed 10 bases at V and 1 base at J, with 12 bases between. This CDR3 contains 13 residues. The data were produced by immunoSEQ multiplex PCR, yet TCRdb's version contains in-frame clones alone and is incomplete. The table has 450,000 to 550,000 clones, roughly nine tenths seen once. General observations from the study: Those who received vaccine or placebo ended up with similar non-spike TCR breadth. Spike-specific responses of CD8+ and CD4+ T cells were reported to display substantial breadth after vaccination.

Indicated treatment: approximately 18 received Ad26.COV2.S at low or high dose, single or two shots; about five received placebo; per-sample allocation not given. Sampling happened 63 days after the first vaccine or placebo injection. The sample here was peripheral blood, taken in a trial of Ad26.COV2.S vaccine versus placebo. The chain employs TRBV24-1 and TRBJ1-1, with a possible D match to TRBD1 (6 bases). The sequence derives from a person aged 18-60 years who received the Ad26.COV2.S COVID-19 vaccine or a placebo. The CDR3 coding sequence is TGTGCCACTGCCGACAGGCGGAACACTGAAGCTTTCTTT. It is translated as CATADRRNTEAFF.